These 22 T cell receptor beta chains share one sample of origin, sequenced in a study of Graves' ophthalmopathy and Graves' hyperthyroidism. Amplified material comprised TCR beta CDR3 regions derived from RNA transcripts. Second-round multiplex PCR followed a first-round RT-PCR using HTBI primers. TCRdb passed the multiplex PCR reads through MiXCR, listing each CDR3 protein once. The profile covers almost 400,000 distinct CDR3 sequences, with 18% appearing a single time and around 1.5% taken by the ten largest. The sequenced sample consisted of peripheral blood. These receptors were obtained from a woman aged 18-30 years with Graves' ophthalmopathy.

This clonotype was picked up many times. V is TRBV30 and J is TRBJ1-5, with a weak D call TRBD1 (6 bases). Germline V gene lookup returns CDR1 GTSNPN and CDR2 SVGIG (reference sequence). Trimming pared 5 bases from V and 6 bases from J, leaving 17 bases between. This CDR3 is 14 amino acids long. The CDR3 nucleotides are TGTGCCTGGGGTTCTGCGACAGGAGCTCAGCCCCAGCATTTT. It codes for CAWGSATGAQPQHF.

This clonotype was counted only a few times. The genes are TRBV30 and TRBJ1-6; D call uncertain. V lost 4 bases to trimming and J lost 4 bases, with 8 bases between them. The CDR3 spans 13 residues. The V gene's germline CDR1 is GTSNPN and CDR2 SVGIG (reference sequence). DNA of the CDR3: TGTGCCTGGACGACGGGATATAATTCACCCCTCCACTTT. It is translated as CAWTTGYNSPLHF.

There are a few counts of this clonotype. This sequence joins TRBV6-1 and TRBJ1-2; maybe TRBD1 (5 bases). The germline V and J ends were trimmed by 7 bases and 8 bases, with 17 bases remaining between them. The CDR3 has 13 amino acids. Per the germline V gene, CDR1 is MNHNS and CDR2 is SASEGT. CDR3 sequence reads: CASTGTPEDGYTF. DNA for the CDR3: TGTGCCAGCACCGGGACCCCCGAGGACGGCTACACCTTC.

This clonotype was found many times. The chain links TRBV6-1 to TRBJ2-7; D is undetermined. V gave up 2 bases and J gave up 0 bases, with 14 bases separating them. The CDR3 is made up of 16 amino acids. Germline V CDR1 and CDR2: MNHNS, SASEGT. The CDR3 loop is CASSERDGDGSYEQYF. The CDR3 DNA reads as TGTGCCAGCAGTGAAAGAGATGGAGACGGCTCCTACGAGCAGTACTTC.

In this sample, this clonotype turned up many times. The chain couples TRBV6-1 to TRBJ2-2, with 10 bases that match TRBD1. V trimming: 5 bases; J trimming: 1 base; junction bases outside the gene matches: 4. The CDR3 extends over 16 amino acids. The germline CDR1 and CDR2 sequences are MNHNS and SASEGT. CDR3 protein: CASSLWTGGNTGELFF. The CDR3 DNA follows: TGTGCCAGCAGTCTATGGACAGGGGGGAACACCGGGGAGCTGTTTTTT.

In its sample, this clonotype was seen many times. The gene calls are TRBV28 and TRBJ2-7; D uncertain. The CDR3 contains 16 residues. Trimming removed 2 bases from V and 3 bases from J, with 17 bases in between. Germline CDR1 reads MDHEN; CDR2 reads SYDVKM. The CDR3 loop is CASSLISAELFYEQYF. The CDR3 DNA follows: TGTGCCAGCAGTTTAATATCGGCAGAACTCTTCTACGAGCAGTACTTC. The full variable domain, its missing parts supplied by reference TRBV28 and TRBJ2-7, is DVKVTQSSRYLVKRTGEKVFLECVQDMDHENMFWYRQDPGLGLRLIYFSYDVKMKEKGDIPEGYSVSREKKERFSLILESASTNQTSMYLCASSLISAELFYEQYFGPGTRLTVT.

This clonotype was observed many times. V and J are TRBV30 and TRBJ1-1, with D tentatively TRBD1 (5 bases). This CDR3 spans 14 amino acids. V was pared by 0 bases and J by 1 base, with 9 bases between. The germline CDR1 and CDR2 sequences are GTSNPN and SVGIG (reference sequence). The CDR3 loop is CAWSVRRGNTEAFF. The CDR3, as DNA: TGTGCCTGGAGTGTACGGAGGGGGAACACTGAAGCTTTCTTT.

This clonotype was detected ten times or more. The CDR3 DNA reads TGTGCCAGCACCTATTCTAGCCCGCAAGGCGGGAATTCACCCCTCCACTTT. Its translation: CASTYSSPQGGNSPLHF. The genes are TRBV7-9 and TRBJ1-6; D is uncertain. The CDR3 is made up of 17 amino acids. Germline V gives CDR1 SEHNR, CDR2 FQNEAQ (reference sequence). Trimming left V 7 bases short and J 7 bases short, with 23 bases between.

Ten or more counts support this clonotype. The chain employs TRBV9 and TRBJ1-1; D not certain. This CDR3 contains 17 residues. Deletions cut 3 bases from V and 1 base from J, with 19 bases between. In germline, CDR1 is SGDLS, CDR2 YYNGEE. This CDR3 reads CASSARHDGQSNTEAFF. The CDR3 DNA reads as TGTGCCAGCAGCGCCCGTCATGATGGGCAGTCGAACACTGAAGCTTTCTTT.

The table lists this clonotype with many counts. The chain uses TRBV5-1 and TRBJ1-6; D not resolved. Germline V gene lookup returns CDR1 SGHRS and CDR2 YFSETQ. There are 15 residues in the CDR3. V was clipped by 4 bases and J by 0 bases, with 8 bases between them. For the CDR3, the DNA is TGCGCCAGCAGCGCCGCTAGCTCCTATAATTCACCCCTCCACTTT. Translated, it gives CASSAASSYNSPLHF.

This clonotype was seen repeatedly, ten times or more. The rearrangement joins TRBV10-3 to TRBJ2-7; 7 bases are shared with TRBD1. The CDR3 covers 15 residues. CDR1 ENHRY and CDR2 SYGVKD come from the germline V gene. J lost 0 bases, V lost 4 bases, and 6 bases had no gene match. CDR3 bases: TGTGCCATCAGTGGAACAGGGGCCAACTCCTACGAGCAGTACTTC. This codes for CAISGTGANSYEQYF.

CDR3 protein: CAWSTSGSGETQYF. As DNA, the CDR3 is TGTGCCTGGTCTACTAGCGGGAGTGGAGAGACCCAGTACTTC. The J gene is TRBJ2-5, the V gene TRBV30, with 11 nucleotides matching TRBD2. This CDR3 comprises 14 residues. With V trimmed by 5 bases and J by 4 bases, 6 bases remained unmatched. Germline values: CDR1 GTSNPN, CDR2 SVGIG (reference sequence).

The chain uses TRBV7-3 and TRBJ2-7, with TRBD1 as a possible D gene (6 bases). The CDR3 length is 13 residues. Per germline, CDR1 SGHTA and CDR2 FQGTGA. Trimming removed 5 bases at V and 7 bases at J, with 15 bases between. The CDR3 DNA follows: TGTGCCAGCAGCCCAGTATTGGGGGCTGAGCAGTACTTC. Its protein is CASSPVLGAEQYF.

This chain uses TRBV6-1 with TRBJ2-7, with TRBD1 as a possible D gene (6 bases). The CDR3 spans 16 residues. The germline V gene has CDR1 MNHNS and CDR2 SASEGT. V was shortened by 6 bases and J by 0 bases, with 18 bases between the two germline ends. The CDR3 coding sequence is TGTGCCAGCAGCCAACTCGACAGGACCTCCTCCTACGAGCAGTACTTC. Amino acids: CASSQLDRTSSYEQYF.

This clonotype was found once. The gene calls are TRBV28 and TRBJ1-6; no firm D call. This CDR3 has 13 amino acids. Trimming stripped 2 bases from V and 11 bases from J, with 10 bases between. Per germline, CDR1 MDHEN and CDR2 SYDVKM. The CDR3 DNA is TGTGCCAGCAGTTTAGGCCAGCTGCCACCCCTCCACTTT. Translating it yields CASSLGQLPPLHF.

This clonotype was seen ten or more times. The V call is TRBV6-1, the J call TRBJ1-5; unclear D gene. CDR1 is MNHNS, CDR2 SASEGT, per germline. Trimming cost V 7 bases and J 0 bases, with 10 bases left between them. This CDR3 has 14 amino acids. In nucleotides, the CDR3 is TGTGCCAGCAAGGAGTGGGTTAGCAATCAGCCCCAGCATTTT. Translation gives CASKEWVSNQPQHF.

The rearrangement uses TRBV3-1 and TRBJ2-7; D is unclear. Germline CDR1 and CDR2: LGHDT and YNNKEL (reference sequence). This CDR3 spans 13 amino acids. Trimming cost V 1 base and J 2 bases, with 6 bases left between them. The CDR3 DNA sequence: TGTGCCAGCAGCCAAGTTTCCCCCTACGAGCAGTACTTC. Protein: CASSQVSPYEQYF.

The CDR3 sequence is CASSVSIRDTQYF. CDR3 sequence (DNA): TGCGCCAGCAGTGTCAGTATTAGAGATACGCAGTATTTT. This chain links TRBV5-1 with TRBJ2-3; D uncertain. The germline CDR1 and CDR2 sequences are SGHRS and YFSETQ. V was shortened by 5 bases and J by 5 bases, with 12 bases between the two germline ends. The CDR3 spans 13 residues.

This clonotype has a count of ten or more. CDR3 DNA: TGTGCCACCGGTAGGAGGTCCTCGGGACAGGGTTACGAGCAGTACTTC. This translates into CATGRRSSGQGYEQYF. This rearrangement joins TRBV10-3 to TRBJ2-7; 9 nucleotides agree with TRBD1. The CDR3 extends over 16 amino acids. The germline CDR1 and CDR2 sequences are ENHRY and SYGVKD. V lost 10 bases to trimming and J lost 4 bases; unmatched junction nucleotides: 17.

This clonotype was seen repeatedly, ten times or more. V gene TRBV4-3 combines with J gene TRBJ2-7; 9 nucleotides agree with TRBD1. CDR1 LGHNA and CDR2 YSLEER come from the germline V gene. Trimming removed 4 bases from V and 3 bases from J; junction bases left unmatched: 7. CDR3 length equals 15 residues. The CDR3 nucleotides read TGCGCCAGCAGCCGAGACAGGGGGGCTTTCTACGAGCAGTACTTC. It encodes CASSRDRGAFYEQYF.

The table lists this clonotype with many counts. This chain connects TRBV28 to TRBJ2-7; 7 bases map to TRBD2. The CDR3 contains 17 residues. V lost 5 bases and J lost 5; bases outside the gene matches: 18. Looked up from germline, CDR1 is MDHEN and CDR2 is SYDVKM. The CDR3 DNA sequence: TGTGCCAGCAGTGGGGCGGTGGCGGGAGCCCCTTATGACGAGCAGTACTTC. Its protein product is CASSGAVAGAPYDEQYF.

This clonotype was found many times. The chain couples TRBV6-2 or TRBV6-3 to TRBJ2-5; 7 bases fit TRBD2. Germline CDR1 reads MNHEY; CDR2 reads SVGEGT. V shed 6 bases, J shed 5 bases, and the junction held 9 bases outside the gene matches. This CDR3 is 14 amino acids long. CDR3 coding DNA: TGTGCCAGCAGGCCTCTAGCGGCTCGGGAGACCCAGTACTTC. Amino acid sequence: CASRPLAARETQYF.